This T cell receptor beta chain derives from a study of blood T cell repertoires in COVID-19. Study-level information: Sites in the United States, Italy and Spain provided acute and convalescent COVID-19 samples.

Per germline, CDR1 SGHNT and CDR2 YYREEE (reference sequence). The CDR3 is 15 amino acids. The junction had 6 bases not matched to a gene; V was cut back by 1 base and J by 6 bases. The age range of participants was roughly 18 to 90 years, with residence in about two dozen US areas. Participant-reported clinical history was the basis for cohort assignment. Original analysis: Reference gene primer amplification in the assay estimated nucleated cell counts. Sequenced by immunoSEQ multiplex PCR; TCRdb stores in-frame clones only, minus some. The V and J calls and the clone size are those of that table, but D and trimming were determined from the DNA. The table includes approximately 250,000 clones, approximately 90% detected once.

The sample taken for sequencing was PBMCs or T cells enriched from blood (not recorded which). This receptor was obtained from a woman aged 40 to 50 with acute COVID-19. The chain combines TRBV5-4 with TRBJ2-1; 8 bases line up with TRBD2. CDR3 coding DNA: TGTGCCAGCAGCTTGACCACCGGGACTAGCAATGAGCAGTTCTTC. Protein: CASSLTTGTSNEQFF.